This TCR beta chain was sequenced for a study of T cell repertoires in cytomegalovirus infection. After removal of 6 bases from V and 6 bases from J, the junction contained 5 bases not matched to a gene. This CDR3 has 12 amino acids. CDR1 MNHEY and CDR2 SVGEGT come from the germline V gene. TCRdb used MiXCR to reprocess the reads, holding one entry per CDR3 protein. This sample has about 190,000 distinct CDR3 sequences, with roughly 27% found just once. Study-wide results and caveats: The response measured ex vivo was dominated by TCR beta clonotypes (HLA-C-restricted and CMV-specific).

This clonotype has a handful of counts. The target antigen is unknown. This TCR came from a human donor in good health (CMV status not recorded). Some clones in this sample may be carry-over from other donors' samples. The rearrangement joins TRBV6-2 or TRBV6-3 to TRBJ2-7; 7 bases line up with TRBD1. Sequencing was done on a sample of PBMCs. CDR3 sequence (DNA): TGTGCCAGCAGCAATCGACAGGGCGAGCAGTACTTC. The encoded protein is CASSNRQGEQYF.